The next 15 T cell receptor beta chains were all read from a single sample in a study of OX40 agonist ivuxolimab in advanced cancers. Produced via immunoSEQ multiplex PCR; TCRdb's table is partial and in-frame only. In the table there are roughly 40,000 clones, nearly 90% of which are singletons. Sequenced here: CD4+ or CD8+ T cells sorted from blood, sampled in a trial of the OX40 agonist ivuxolimab. Every receptor here comes from an adult with an advanced solid tumor such as melanoma, head and neck, liver or kidney cancer.

The chain recombines TRBV6-6 with TRBJ2-7, with 7 bases matching TRBD1. Trimming cost V 7 bases and J 2 bases; bases outside gene matches: 5. CDR1 is MNHNY, CDR2 SVGAGI, per germline (reference sequence). CDR3 length: 13 amino acids. CDR3 coding DNA: TGTGCCAGCAAAACCGGGACAGCCTACGAGCAGTACTTC. Its protein is CASKTGTAYEQYF.

Here the CDR3 reads CASSPQVTDTQYF. CDR3 DNA sequence: TGTGCCAGCTCACCACAGGTCACAGATACGCAGTATTTT. V and J are TRBV18 and TRBJ2-3; the D is unclear. Germline V CDR1 and CDR2: KGHSH, LQKENI. The CDR3 loop spans 13 amino acids. The V end was cut by 1 base, the J end by 2 bases, with 4 bases between.

The V and J genes are TRBV18 and TRBJ1-4, with D hard to call. Germline assignment: CDR1 KGHSH and CDR2 LQKENI. Trimming took off 3 bases at V and 9 bases at J, with 11 bases between the two ends. CDR3 length: 13 amino acids. CDR3 sequence: CASSPVDGKKLFF. CDR3 in DNA: TGTGCCAGCTCACCGGTGGACGGGAAAAAACTGTTTTTT.

The V call is TRBV18, the J call TRBJ2-7, with D possibly matching TRBD1 (6 bases). This CDR3 contains 13 residues. From germline, CDR1 is KGHSH and CDR2 LQKENI. Trimming removed 5 bases from V and 6 bases from J, with 14 bases in between. For the CDR3, the DNA is TGTGCCAGCTCAGCCAACCGGGACACCGAGCAGTACTTC. This encodes CASSANRDTEQYF.

This chain joins TRBV5-1 and TRBJ1-2, with 9 positions matching TRBD1. The trim removed 4 bases at V and 3 bases at J, leaving 7 bases unmatched. Germline CDR1 SGHRS, CDR2 YFSETQ. The CDR3 length is 15 residues. Here the CDR3 DNA reads TGCGCCAGCAGCAGCTGGACAGGGGTATACTATGGCTACACCTTC. It yields the protein CASSSWTGVYYGYTF.

This rearrangement joins TRBV14 to TRBJ1-1, with a weak D call TRBD1 (5 bases). The V gene lost 1 base and the J gene lost 4 bases, with 10 bases spanning the gap. Looked up from germline, CDR1 is SGHDN and CDR2 is FVKESK. The CDR3 consists of 14 residues. CDR3 bases: TGTGCCAGCAGCCAAGTGGAGGGGCGCACTGAAGCTTTCTTT. Its protein is CASSQVEGRTEAFF.

This rearrangement joins TRBV16 to TRBJ2-1; TRBD1 agrees at 8 bases. V shed 5 bases, J shed 5 bases, and the junction held 8 bases outside the gene matches. The CDR3 totals 15 residues. Germline V lookup: CDR1 KGHSY, CDR2 FQNENV. This chain's CDR3 is CASSSDRGANNEQFF. The CDR3 DNA sequence: TGTGCCAGCAGCTCCGACAGGGGAGCCAACAATGAGCAGTTCTTC. Filled out from reference TRBV16 and TRBJ2-1, the complete variable domain reads GEEVAQTPKHLVRGEGQKAKLYCAPIKGHSYVFWYQQVLKNEFKFLISFQNENVFDETGMPKERFSAKCLPNSPCSLEIQATKLEDSAVYFCASSSDRGANNEQFFGPGTRLTVL.

This clone was picked up one time. Written as DNA, the CDR3 is TGTGCCAGCAGCGTAGCTCAGGGGGGCTACGAGCAGTACTTC. Translated: CASSVAQGGYEQYF. V is TRBV9 and J is TRBJ2-7; D possibly corresponds to TRBD1 (7 bases). The CDR3 is made up of 14 amino acids. Germline CDR1 is SGDLS and CDR2 is YYNGEE. The ends were cut back, 0 bases at V and 3 bases at J, with 10 bases in the middle.

The chain is built from TRBV9 and TRBJ2-1; no clear D. CDR1 SGDLS and CDR2 YYNGEE come from the germline V gene. V shed 0 bases and J shed 5 bases, with 9 bases lying between them. The CDR3 has 14 residues. CDR3 sequence: CASSVVSVNNEQFF. The DNA for the CDR3 is TGTGCCAGCAGCGTAGTTTCGGTTAACAATGAGCAGTTCTTC. Variable domain in full (rest from reference TRBV9 and TRBJ2-1): DSGVTQTPKHLITATGQRVTLRCSPRSGDLSVYWYQQSLDQGLQFLIQYYNGEERAKGNILERFSAQQFPDLHSELNLSSLELGDSALYFCASSVVSVNNEQFFGPGTRLTVL.

The V call is TRBV5-4, the J call TRBJ1-1, with D tentatively TRBD1 (5 bases). The CDR3 runs 12 residues. With 4 bases removed from V and 4 bases from J, the gap between germline ends came to 8 bases. Germline CDR1 SGHNT, CDR2 YYREEE (reference sequence). The CDR3 region has the DNA TGTGCCAGCAGCCGCCAGGGCACTGAAGCTTTCTTT. Amino acid sequence: CASSRQGTEAFF.

The genes are TRBV7-9 and TRBJ2-5; D is uncertain. The J call could be wrong; TRBJ2-7 is a better fit for the DNA end. CDR1 and CDR2 (germline): SEHNR, FQNEAQ (reference sequence). The CDR3 loop spans 12 amino acids. CDR3: CASSLAPYEQYF. The CDR3 nucleotides read TGTGCCAGCAGCTTAGCACCCTACGAGCAGTACTTC.

The chain couples TRBV6-5 to TRBJ2-7; D uncertain. The CDR3 runs to 14 residues. Germline CDR1 and CDR2: MNHEY and SVGAGI. The V end was cut by 3 bases, the J end by 3 bases, with 12 bases between. This chain's CDR3 is CASSYLPGGYEQYF. The CDR3 DNA is TGTGCCAGCAGTTATCTTCCGGGTGGCTACGAGCAGTACTTC.

The V gene is TRBV6-5, the J gene TRBJ2-7, with a weak D call TRBD1 (5 bases). Trimming removed 0 bases at V and 1 base at J, with 7 bases between. Per the germline V gene, CDR1 is MNHEY and CDR2 is SVGAGI. CDR3 length: 14 amino acids. The DNA for the CDR3 is TGTGCCAGCAGTTACTCTGACAGTTCCTACGAGCAGTACTTC. Translating gives CASSYSDSSYEQYF.

The CDR3 nucleotides are TGTGCCAGCAGTCCTCTGTCGTTAGGGGACGGGTTTTCGGGTACGCAGTATTTT. Translated: CASSPLSLGDGFSGTQYF. This rearrangement joins TRBV27 to TRBJ2-3, with D perhaps given as TRBD1 or TRBD2 (5 bases each). CDR1 is MNHEY, CDR2 SMNVEV, per germline (reference sequence). This CDR3 spans 18 amino acids. V lost 5 bases, J lost 8 bases, and 29 bases lay in between.

CDR3 region: CASSPQGLNEQYF. DNA for the CDR3: TGTGCCAGCAGCCCCCAGGGTCTCAACGAGCAGTACTTC. The rearrangement links TRBV9 to TRBJ2-7; perhaps TRBD1 as D (5 bases). The CDR3 runs 13 residues. V lost 4 bases and J lost 5, with 13 bases in between. CDR1 is SGDLS and CDR2 is YYNGEE in the germline V gene.